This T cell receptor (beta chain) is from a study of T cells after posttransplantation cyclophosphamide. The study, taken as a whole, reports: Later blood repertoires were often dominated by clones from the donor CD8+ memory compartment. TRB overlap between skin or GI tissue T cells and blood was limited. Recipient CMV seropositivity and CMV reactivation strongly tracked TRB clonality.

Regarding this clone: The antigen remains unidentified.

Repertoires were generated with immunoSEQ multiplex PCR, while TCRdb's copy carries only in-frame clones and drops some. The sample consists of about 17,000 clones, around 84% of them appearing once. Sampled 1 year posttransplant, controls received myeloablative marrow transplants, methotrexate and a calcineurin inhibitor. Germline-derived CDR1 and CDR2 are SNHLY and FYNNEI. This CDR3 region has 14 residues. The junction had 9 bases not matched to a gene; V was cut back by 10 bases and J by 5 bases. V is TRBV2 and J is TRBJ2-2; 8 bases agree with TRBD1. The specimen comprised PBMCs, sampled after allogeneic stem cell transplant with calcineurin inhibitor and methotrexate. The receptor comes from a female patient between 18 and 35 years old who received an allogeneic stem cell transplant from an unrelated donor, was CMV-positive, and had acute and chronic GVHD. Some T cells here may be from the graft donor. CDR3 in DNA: TGTGCCACCAGACTCCAGGGGGCAACCGGGGAGCTGTTTTTT. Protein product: CATRLQGATGELFF.